The T cell receptor beta chain described here comes from a study of T cells in Graves' hyperthyroidism and ophthalmopathy. Points from the study as a whole: Blood also held most thyroid clonotypes expanded beyond 0.001.

This clonotype came up many times. Antigen specificity is unknown. Amplified TCR beta CDR3 regions derived from RNA transcripts. The primer set for the first-round RT-PCR of the TCR CDR3 was HTBI. Each CDR3 protein is one row after TCRdb ran MiXCR on the multiplex PCR reads. The sample contains roughly 420,000 distinct CDR3 sequences, 15% to 17% of which appear only once. Trimming removed 5 bases at V and 9 bases at J, with 14 bases between. Per the germline V gene, CDR1 is MNHNS and CDR2 is SASEGT. The CDR3 totals 12 residues. The clonotype comes from a woman in her late teens or twenties with Graves' hyperthyroidism. Sequencing was done on a sample of blood. The chain has TRBV6-1 and TRBJ2-7; no definite D call. CDR3 in DNA: TGTGCCAGCAGTTACGGGTTGGATGGGCAGTACTTC. As protein: CASSYGLDGQYF.